These T cell receptor beta chains were read from a single sample in a study of regulatory T cells in long-lasting Graves disease. Via MiXCR, TCRdb re-called the multiplex PCR reads, giving one row per CDR3 protein. The repertoire holds around 470,000 distinct CDR3 sequences, with 13% to 15% as singletons. The same specimen was also included in a second study, on T cells in Graves' hyperthyroidism and ophthalmopathy.

The material was peripheral blood mononuclear cells (PBMCs), obtained at new diagnosis, from a patient treated with antithyroid drugs. The origin of the receptors is a woman aged 45-60 years with Graves disease. Both conserved end residues are part of each CDR3. Fields, in order: D gene, V gene, J gene, clone size, CDR3 protein, CDR3 DNA. A D gene is named only where the DNA matches it firmly. Clone size, where shown, is once, few, many, or a class for clones that have expanded.

TRBD1	TRBV19	TRBJ2-1	.	CASTLRDRSSYNEQFF	TGTGCCAGTACCCTGCGGGACAGGAGCTCCTACAATGAGCAGTTCTTC
.	TRBV5-1	TRBJ2-5	.	CASTMTPDETQYF	TGCGCCAGCACCATGACTCCAGACGAGACCCAGTACTTC
TRBD1	TRBV27	TRBJ2-5	many	CASSLRQGWETQYF	TGTGCCAGCAGTCTTCGACAGGGGTGGGAGACCCAGTACTTC
TRBD2	TRBV5-4	TRBJ2-1	.	CASSPSGLANEQFF	TGTGCCAGCAGCCCGTCGGGACTAGCCAATGAGCAGTTCTTC
TRBD2	TRBV9	TRBJ2-5	few	CASSVAGVSGKGETQYF	TGTGCCAGCAGCGTAGCAGGGGTTAGCGGGAAGGGGGAGACCCAGTACTTC
TRBD1	TRBV3-1	TRBJ1-2	many	CASSQDRGQGTAGYTF	TGTGCCAGCAGCCAAGATCGGGGACAGGGGACTGCTGGCTACACCTTC
TRBD1	TRBV2	TRBJ1-6	.	CASSEPGQERSPPHF	TGTGCCAGCAGTGAACCGGGACAGGAGAGATCACCCCCCCACTTT
TRBD1	TRBV2	TRBJ1-3	many	CASRADRGSGNTIYF	TGTGCCAGCAGGGCAGACAGGGGGTCTGGAAACACCATATATTTT
.	TRBV11-2	TRBJ2-7	many	CASSLDQDISYEQYF	TGTGCCAGCAGCTTAGACCAGGACATCTCCTACGAGCAGTACTTC
.	TRBV29-1	TRBJ2-1	few	CSVSSDNEQFF	TGCAGCGTTTCCTCCGACAATGAGCAGTTCTTC
.	TRBV4-2	TRBJ1-5	.	CASSQDDRSNQPQHF	TGTGCCAGCAGCCAAGACGACAGGTCCAATCAGCCCCAGCATTTT
.	TRBV6-9	TRBJ1-5	few	CASSYPRRAGDISNQPQHF	TGTGCCAGCAGTTACCCTAGGAGGGCCGGCGACATTAGCAATCAGCCCCAGCATTTT
.	TRBV25-1	TRBJ2-5	.	CASSESAGTTGETQYF	TGTGCCAGCAGTGAATCCGCAGGAACTACCGGGGAGACCCAGTACTTC
TRBD2	TRBV3-1	TRBJ2-5	many	CASSQDTLAGYQETQYF	TGTGCCAGCAGCCAAGATACGCTAGCGGGGTACCAAGAGACCCAGTACTTC
.	TRBV20-1	TRBJ1-2	.	CSAPTGFNYGYTF	TGCAGTGCCCCGACAGGCTTTAACTATGGCTACACCTTC
TRBD1	TRBV29-1	TRBJ1-3	few	CSVLIFTGAGNTIYF	TGCAGCGTTCTCATTTTTACAGGGGCTGGAAACACCATATATTTT
TRBD2	TRBV28	TRBJ2-7	few	CASTVRGSSTNYEQYF	TGTGCCAGCACCGTACGCGGGAGCTCGACAAACTACGAGCAGTACTTC
.	TRBV11-1	TRBJ1-3	many	CASSGDGGVFSGNTIYF	TGTGCCAGCAGCGGAGACGGAGGCGTTTTCTCTGGAAACACCATATATTTT
.	TRBV11-2	TRBJ1-1	many	CASSPTEGLNTEAFF	TGTGCCAGCAGCCCAACGGAGGGGTTGAACACTGAAGCTTTCTTT
.	TRBV12-3/TRBV12-4	TRBJ1-2	many	CASSLGLGGYGYTF	TGTGCCAGCAGTTTGGGTCTCGGGGGCTATGGCTACACCTTC
.	TRBV11-2	TRBJ2-3	many	CASSLDRAGTDTQYF	TGTGCCAGCAGCTTAGATAGAGCAGGTACAGATACGCAGTATTTT
TRBD2	TRBV4-1	TRBJ2-1	few	CASSQDGTSGRIYNEQFF	TGCGCCAGCAGCCAAGATGGGACTAGCGGAAGAATCTACAATGAGCAGTTCTTC
.	TRBV6-1	TRBJ2-6	many	CASIVSGANVLTF	TGTGCCAGCATCGTCTCTGGGGCCAACGTCCTGACTTTC
.	TRBV7-3	TRBJ2-5	few	CASSKDGTEQYF	TGTGCCAGCAGCAAGGACGGGACGGAGCAGTACTTC
TRBD2	TRBV12-3/TRBV12-4	TRBJ2-7	many	CASSFFWTGTSGDPYEQYF	TGTGCCAGCAGTTTCTTTTGGACAGGGACTAGCGGGGACCCTTACGAGCAGTACTTC
.	TRBV20-1	TRBJ2-7	few	CSVSVSKSYEQYF	TGCAGTGTAAGCGTATCAAAGTCCTACGAGCAGTACTTC